This T cell receptor (beta chain) was recorded in a study of blood T cell repertoires in COVID-19. The length of the CDR3 is 14 residues. Germline-derived CDR1 and CDR2 are SEHNR and FQNEAQ (reference sequence). Trimming removed 7 bases from V and 2 bases from J, with 12 bases in between. Authors' methods: Estimates of nucleated cell counts were drawn from the amplification of reference gene primers. The repertoire was sequenced with immunoSEQ multiplex PCR; TCRdb's copy has only in-frame clones and lacks some. From that table come the V and J calls and clone size; the DNA was used to work out D and trimming. The sample has approximately 150,000 clones, approximately 86% seen once.

The rearrangement links TRBV7-9 to TRBJ2-1, with TRBD2 as a possible D gene (6 bases). The specimen sequenced was peripheral blood. This TCR was recovered from a woman in her sixties or seventies with active or convalescent COVID-19. The CDR3 region has the DNA TGTGCCAGCACTGCGGCGGGGCCCTACAATGAGCAGTTCTTC. Translating it yields CASTAAGPYNEQFF.